Given below is one TCR beta chain in context. Its target is unknown. Data came from immunoSEQ multiplex PCR; TCRdb stores just in-frame clones and leaves some out. The sample holds around 300,000 clones, about 89% seen once. The data derive from a study of Ad26.COV2.S vaccination and SARS-CoV-2 variants. Study-wide context: By the intramuscular route, Ad26.COV2.S was given once, or twice 56 days apart. Study-wide results and caveats: Higher spike-specific TCR breadth was found in vaccine recipients than in placebo recipients. Comparability of non-spike TCR breadth was observed across vaccine and placebo recipients.

CDR3 size: 15 residues. Germline CDR1 reads MNHEY; CDR2 reads SMNVEV (reference sequence). V was trimmed by 3 bases and J by 8 bases, leaving 16 bases between them. Treatment described: about 20 received Ad26.COV2.S at low or high dose, single or two shots; 5 received placebo; per-sample allocation not given. All samples were drawn on day 63, counting from the first vaccine or placebo injection. An 18-55-year-old adult in Boston served as donor. This sequence originates from a person aged 18 to 65 who received the Ad26.COV2.S COVID-19 vaccine or a placebo. V is TRBV27 and J is TRBJ1-4; tentative D call: TRBD1 (6 bases). Specimen: peripheral blood, collected in a trial of Ad26.COV2.S vaccine versus placebo. The CDR3 DNA is TGTGCCAGCAGTTTGAGGGGGGCGTATTACGAAAAACTGTTTTTT. This encodes CASSLRGAYYEKLFF.